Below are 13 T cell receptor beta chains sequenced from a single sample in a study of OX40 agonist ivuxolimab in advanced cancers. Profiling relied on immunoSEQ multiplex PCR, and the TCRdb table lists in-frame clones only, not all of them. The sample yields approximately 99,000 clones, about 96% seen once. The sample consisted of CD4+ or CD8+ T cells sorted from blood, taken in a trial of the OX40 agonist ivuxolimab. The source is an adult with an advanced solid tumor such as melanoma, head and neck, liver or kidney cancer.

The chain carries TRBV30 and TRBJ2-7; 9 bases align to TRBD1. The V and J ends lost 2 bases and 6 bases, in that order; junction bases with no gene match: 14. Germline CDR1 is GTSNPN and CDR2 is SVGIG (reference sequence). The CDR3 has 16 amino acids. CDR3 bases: TGTGCCTGGAGTTTTACCGACAGGGGGTTAACCTCCGAGCAGTACTTC. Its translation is CAWSFTDRGLTSEQYF. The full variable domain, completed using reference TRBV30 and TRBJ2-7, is SQTIHQWPATLVQPVGSPLSLECTVEGTSNPNLYWYRQAAGRGLQLLFYSVGIGQISSEVPQNLSASRPQDRQFILSSKKLLLSDSGFYLCAWSFTDRGLTSEQYFGPGTRLTVT.

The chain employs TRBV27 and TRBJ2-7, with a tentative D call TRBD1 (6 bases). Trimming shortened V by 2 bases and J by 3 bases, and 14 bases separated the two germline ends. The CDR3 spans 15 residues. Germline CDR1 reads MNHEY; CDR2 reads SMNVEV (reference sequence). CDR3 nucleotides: TGTGCCAGCAGTTTAGGCCAAGGGGGATACTACGAGCAGTACTTC. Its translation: CASSLGQGGYYEQYF.

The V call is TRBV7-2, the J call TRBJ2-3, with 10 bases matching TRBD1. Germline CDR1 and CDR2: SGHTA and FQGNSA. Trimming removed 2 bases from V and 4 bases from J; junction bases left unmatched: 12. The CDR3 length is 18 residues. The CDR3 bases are TGTGCCAGCAGCTTATTACGACAGGGGGCCTTCTTCTCAGATACGCAGTATTTT. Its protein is CASSLLRQGAFFSDTQYF. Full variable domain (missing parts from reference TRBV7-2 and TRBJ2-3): GAGVSQSPSNKVTEKGKDVELRCDPISGHTALYWYRQSLGQGLEFLIYFQGNSAPDKSGLPSDRFSAERTGGSVSTLTIQRTQQEDSAVYLCASSLLRQGAFFSDTQYFGPGTRLTVL.

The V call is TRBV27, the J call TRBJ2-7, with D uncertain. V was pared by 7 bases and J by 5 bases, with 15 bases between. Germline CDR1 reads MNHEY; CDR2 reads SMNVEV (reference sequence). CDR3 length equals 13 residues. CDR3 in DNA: TGTGCCAGCACCCGCAGCATCGATCACGAGCAGTACTTC. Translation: CASTRSIDHEQYF.

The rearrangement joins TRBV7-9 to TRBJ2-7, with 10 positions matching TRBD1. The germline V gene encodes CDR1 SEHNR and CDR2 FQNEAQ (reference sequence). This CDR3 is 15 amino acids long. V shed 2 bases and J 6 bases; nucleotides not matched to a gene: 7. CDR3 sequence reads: CASSLPPGDRGEQYF. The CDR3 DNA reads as TGTGCCAGCAGCTTACCCCCGGGGGACAGGGGCGAGCAGTACTTC.

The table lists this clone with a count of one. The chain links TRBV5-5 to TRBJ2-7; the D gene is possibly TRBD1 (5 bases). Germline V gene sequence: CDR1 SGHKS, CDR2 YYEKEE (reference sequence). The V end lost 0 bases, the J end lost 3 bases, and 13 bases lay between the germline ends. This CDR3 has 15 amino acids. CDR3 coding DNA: TGTGCCAGCAGCTTGGGGGGCTCTACTAACTACGAGCAGTACTTC. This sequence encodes CASSLGGSTNYEQYF.

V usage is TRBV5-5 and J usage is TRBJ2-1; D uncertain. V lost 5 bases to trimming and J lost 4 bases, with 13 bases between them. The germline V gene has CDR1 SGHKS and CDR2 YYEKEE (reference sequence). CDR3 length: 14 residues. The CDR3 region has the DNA TGTGCCAGCAGTCCCTCGGACCTATACAATGAGCAGTTCTTC. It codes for CASSPSDLYNEQFF.

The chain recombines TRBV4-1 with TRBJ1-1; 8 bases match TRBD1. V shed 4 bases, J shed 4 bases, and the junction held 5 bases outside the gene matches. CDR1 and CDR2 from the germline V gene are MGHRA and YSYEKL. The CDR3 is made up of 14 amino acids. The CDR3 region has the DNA TGCGCCAGCAGCCGGACAGGGACGACCACTGAAGCTTTCTTT. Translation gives CASSRTGTTTEAFF.

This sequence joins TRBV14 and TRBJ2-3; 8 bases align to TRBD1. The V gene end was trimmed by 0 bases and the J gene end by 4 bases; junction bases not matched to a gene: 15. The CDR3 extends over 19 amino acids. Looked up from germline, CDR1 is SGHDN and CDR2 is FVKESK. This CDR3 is CASSQDPSGGGFEADTQYF. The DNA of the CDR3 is TGTGCCAGCAGCCAAGATCCGTCAGGGGGCGGTTTTGAGGCAGATACGCAGTATTTT.

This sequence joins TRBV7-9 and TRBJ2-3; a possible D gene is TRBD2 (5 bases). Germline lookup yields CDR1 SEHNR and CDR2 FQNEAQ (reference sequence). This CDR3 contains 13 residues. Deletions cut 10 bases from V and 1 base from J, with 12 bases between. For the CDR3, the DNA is TGTGCCATGCTTAGCGTTGGCACAGATACGCAGTATTTT. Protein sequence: CAMLSVGTDTQYF.

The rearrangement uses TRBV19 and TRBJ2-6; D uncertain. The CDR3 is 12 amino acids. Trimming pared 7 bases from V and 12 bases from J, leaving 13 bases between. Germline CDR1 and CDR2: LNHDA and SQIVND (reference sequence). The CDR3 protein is CASIEPAPVLTF. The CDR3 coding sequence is TGTGCCAGTATCGAGCCCGCCCCCGTCCTGACTTTC.

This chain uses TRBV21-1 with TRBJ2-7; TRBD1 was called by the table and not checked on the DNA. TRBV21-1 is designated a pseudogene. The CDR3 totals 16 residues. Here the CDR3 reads CASSKSCRGRFYEQYF. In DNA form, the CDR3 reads TGTGCCAGCAGCAAAAGTTGCAGGGGAAGGTTCTACGAGCAGTACTTC.

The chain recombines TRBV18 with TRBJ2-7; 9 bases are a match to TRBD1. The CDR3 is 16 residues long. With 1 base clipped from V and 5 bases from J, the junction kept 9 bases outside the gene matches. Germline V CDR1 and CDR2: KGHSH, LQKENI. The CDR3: CASSPLSGQGLNEQYF. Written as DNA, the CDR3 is TGTGCCAGCTCACCACTGTCGGGACAGGGCCTAAACGAGCAGTACTTC.